The clone carrying this T cell receptor (beta chain) was recorded many times. Its antigen remains unknown. This entry belongs to a study of Graves' ophthalmopathy and Graves' hyperthyroidism. Study at large: Sampling took place at initial diagnosis, with peripheral blood obtained before any treatment. Notes on the study in general: In predicting ophthalmopathy progression, the model reached about 71% sensitivity and approximately 72% specificity.

This CDR3 has 12 residues. Germline CDR1 DFQATT, CDR2 SNEGSKA (reference sequence). Germline trimming cut 8 bases from V and 1 base from J; bases unmatched to any gene: 4. RNA transcripts were the source from which TCR beta CDR3 regions were amplified. The workflow started with a first-round RT-PCR run with HTBI primers and then moved on to a second-round multiplex PCR. Via MiXCR, TCRdb re-called the multiplex PCR reads, giving one row per CDR3 protein. In the table there are hundreds of thousands of distinct CDR3 sequences, about 24% of which are singletons. The authors enrolled newly diagnosed hyperthyroidism patients aged 18 to 65 with under 2 months' duration. PBMCs were isolated from a roughly 9 ml sample of fresh peripheral blood.

This chain connects TRBV20-1 to TRBJ2-5, with 7 bases matching TRBD2. The receptor was derived from a woman under 30 with stable Graves' hyperthyroidism. Some clones in this sample may be carry-over from other donors' samples. Source material: peripheral blood. Written as DNA, the CDR3 is TGCAGTTCACTAGCGTTCCAAGAGACCCAGTACTTC. It translates to CSSLAFQETQYF.